This T cell receptor (beta chain) stems from a study of early T cells in non-severe SARS-CoV-2 infection. Individual cDNA molecules carried attached unique molecular identifiers. TCRdb itself ran the 5' RACE reads through MiXCR, one entry per CDR3 protein. The data contain roughly 100,000 distinct CDR3 sequences, roughly 13% of them seen just once; the ten biggest clones take up approximately 6.4%. General study points: VDJdb matches were skewed toward anti-spike CD8 T cell responses.

Deletions cut 3 bases from V and 5 bases from J, with 14 bases between. The CDR3 runs 15 residues. The germline V gene encodes CDR1 MDHEN and CDR2 SYDVKM. In its sample, this clonotype was seen a few times. Its target is unknown. Specimen: whole blood. The TCR originated in an adult who was a healthcare worker with PCR-confirmed SARS-CoV-2 infection or an uninfected control (not recorded which). The rearrangement uses TRBV28 and TRBJ1-5; weak D call: TRBD1 (5 bases). CDR3 amino acids: CASSLTVNGYQPQHF. CDR3 coding DNA: TGTGCCAGCAGTTTGACAGTCAACGGGTATCAGCCCCAGCATTTT.